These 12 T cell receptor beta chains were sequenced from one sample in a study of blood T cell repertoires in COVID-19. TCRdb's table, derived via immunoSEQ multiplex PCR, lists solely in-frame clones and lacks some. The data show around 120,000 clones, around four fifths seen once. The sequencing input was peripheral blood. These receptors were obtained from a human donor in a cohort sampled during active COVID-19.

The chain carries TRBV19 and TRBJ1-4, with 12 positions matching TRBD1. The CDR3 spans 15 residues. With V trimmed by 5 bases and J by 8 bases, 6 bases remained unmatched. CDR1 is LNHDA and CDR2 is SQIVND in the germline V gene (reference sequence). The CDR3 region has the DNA TGTGCCAGTAGTCGCGGGACAGGGGGCCCCGAAAAACTGTTTTTT. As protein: CASSRGTGGPEKLFF.

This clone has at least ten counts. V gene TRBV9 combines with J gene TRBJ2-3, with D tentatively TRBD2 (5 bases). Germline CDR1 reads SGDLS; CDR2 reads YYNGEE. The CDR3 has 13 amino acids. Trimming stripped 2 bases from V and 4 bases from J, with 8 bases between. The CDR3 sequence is CASSVASPDTQYF. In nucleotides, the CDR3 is TGTGCCAGCAGCGTGGCTAGCCCAGATACGCAGTATTTT.

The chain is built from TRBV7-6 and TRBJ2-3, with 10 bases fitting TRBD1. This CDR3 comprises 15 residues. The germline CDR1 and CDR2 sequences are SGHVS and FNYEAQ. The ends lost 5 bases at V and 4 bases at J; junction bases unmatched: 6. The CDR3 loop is CASSPWTGGADTQYF. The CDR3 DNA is TGTGCCAGCAGCCCTTGGACAGGGGGAGCAGATACGCAGTATTTT. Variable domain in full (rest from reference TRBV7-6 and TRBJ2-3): GAGVSQSPRYKVTKRGQDVALRCDPISGHVSLYWYRQALGQGPEFLTYFNYEAQQDKSGLPNDRFSAERPEGSISTLTIQRTEQRDSAMYRCASSPWTGGADTQYFGPGTRLTVL.

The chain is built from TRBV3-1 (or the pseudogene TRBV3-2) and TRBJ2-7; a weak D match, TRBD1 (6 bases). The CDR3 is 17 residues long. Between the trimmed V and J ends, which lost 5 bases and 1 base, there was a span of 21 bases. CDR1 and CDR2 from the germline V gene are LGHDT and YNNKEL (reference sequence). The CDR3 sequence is CASSEPPEYRDSYEQYF. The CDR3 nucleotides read TGTGCCAGCAGCGAGCCCCCAGAGTACAGGGATTCCTACGAGCAGTACTTC.

The CDR3 sequence: CASSQGLAGAETQYF. CDR3 in DNA: TGTGCCAGCTCCCAGGGACTAGCGGGGGCAGAGACCCAGTACTTC. The V call is TRBV18, the J call TRBJ2-5, with 14 bases that match TRBD2. CDR3 length equals 15 residues. Looked up from germline, CDR1 is KGHSH and CDR2 is LQKENI. The V gene end was trimmed by 6 bases and the J gene end by 4 bases; junction bases not matched to a gene: 4. The complete variable domain, with remaining parts taken from reference TRBV18 and TRBJ2-5, reads NAGVMQNPRHLVRRRGQEARLRCSPMKGHSHVYWYRQLPEEGLKFMVYLQKENIIDESGMPKERFSAEFPKEGPSILRIQQVVRGDSAAYFCASSQGLAGAETQYFGPGTRLLVL.

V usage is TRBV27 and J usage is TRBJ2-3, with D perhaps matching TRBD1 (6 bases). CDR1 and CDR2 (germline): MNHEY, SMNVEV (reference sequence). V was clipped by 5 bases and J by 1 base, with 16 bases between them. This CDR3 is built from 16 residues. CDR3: CASSPYREMGTDTQYF. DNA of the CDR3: TGTGCCAGCAGTCCATACAGGGAAATGGGCACAGATACGCAGTATTTT.

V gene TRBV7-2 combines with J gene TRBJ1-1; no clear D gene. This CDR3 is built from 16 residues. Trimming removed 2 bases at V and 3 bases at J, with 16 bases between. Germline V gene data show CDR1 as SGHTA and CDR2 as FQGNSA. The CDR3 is CASSLNRPQKDTEAFF. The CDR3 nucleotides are TGTGCCAGCAGCTTAAACAGACCCCAGAAGGACACTGAAGCTTTCTTT.

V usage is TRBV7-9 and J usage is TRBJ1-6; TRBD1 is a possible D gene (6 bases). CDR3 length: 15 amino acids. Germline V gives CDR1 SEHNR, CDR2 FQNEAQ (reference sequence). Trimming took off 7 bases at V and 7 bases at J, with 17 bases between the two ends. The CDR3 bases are TGTGCCAGCAACAGAGGGGGTGCAGGGAATTCACCCCTCCACTTT. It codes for CASNRGGAGNSPLHF.

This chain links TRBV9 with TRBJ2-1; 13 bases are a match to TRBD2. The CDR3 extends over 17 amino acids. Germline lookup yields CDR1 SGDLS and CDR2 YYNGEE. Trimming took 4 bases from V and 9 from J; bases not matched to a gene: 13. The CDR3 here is CASSQLAGGPGISEQFF. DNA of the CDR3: TGTGCCAGCAGCCAACTAGCGGGGGGGCCTGGGATCAGTGAGCAGTTCTTC.

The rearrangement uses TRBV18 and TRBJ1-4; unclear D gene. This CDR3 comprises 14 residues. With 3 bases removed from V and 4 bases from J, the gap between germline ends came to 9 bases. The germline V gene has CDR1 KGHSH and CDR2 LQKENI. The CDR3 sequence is CASSPGTSNEKLFF. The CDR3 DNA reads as TGTGCCAGCTCACCGGGAACTAGTAATGAAAAACTGTTTTTT.

As DNA, the CDR3 is TGTGCCAGCACCTCCACTATTTATGGCTACACCTTC. The encoded protein is CASTSTIYGYTF. The V and J genes are TRBV28 and TRBJ1-2; D is unresolved. The V end was cut by 7 bases, the J end by 5 bases, with 11 bases between. Germline V gene lookup returns CDR1 MDHEN and CDR2 SYDVKM. This CDR3 has 12 amino acids.

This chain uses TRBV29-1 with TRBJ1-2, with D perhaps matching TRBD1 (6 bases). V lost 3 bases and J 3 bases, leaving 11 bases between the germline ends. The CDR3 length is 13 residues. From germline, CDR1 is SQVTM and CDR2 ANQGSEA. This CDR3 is CSVDPQGDYGYTF. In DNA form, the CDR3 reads TGCAGCGTTGACCCACAGGGAGACTATGGCTACACCTTC. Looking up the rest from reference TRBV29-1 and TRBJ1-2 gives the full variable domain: SAVISQKPSRDICQRGTSLTIQCQVDSQVTMMFWYRQQPGQSLTLIATANQGSEATYESGFVIDKFPISRPNLTFSTLTVSNMSPEDSSIYLCSVDPQGDYGYTFGSGTRLTVV.